The 24 T cell receptor beta chains reported below all come from one sample, sequenced in a study of blood T cell repertoires in COVID-19 (TCRdb year 2020). Libraries were prepared through the immunoSEQ multiplex PCR assay. The source is immuneACCESS, and TCRdb retained only in-frame sequences with V and J called. Part of the clones is not carried over; for the studies checked, unresolved V genes explain less than half of this, and the remainder is unexplained. Here the sample has 10,000 to 15,000 clones; 71% occur a single time. The ten largest account for 5% to 6.5% of the sample. The sample taken for sequencing was peripheral blood. The source of these receptors is a man aged 55-75 years with COVID-19, enrolled during active disease.

This sequence joins TRBV7-9 and TRBJ2-4, with D possibly TRBD1 on 6 matching bases. V lost 3 bases and J 8 bases, leaving 17 bases between the germline ends. Germline loops: CDR1 SEHNR, CDR2 FQNEAQ (reference sequence). This CDR3 is 15 amino acids long. This CDR3 is CASSLGHPGIDIQYF. DNA of the CDR3: TGTGCCAGCAGCTTGGGACACCCGGGAATAGACATTCAGTACTTC.

The chain links TRBV5-1 to TRBJ2-5; maybe TRBD1 (5 bases). Per germline, CDR1 SGHRS and CDR2 YFSETQ. V gave up 3 bases and J gave up 5 bases, with 14 bases separating them. The CDR3 is 14 residues long. For the CDR3, the DNA is TGCGCCAGCAGCTCTGGGGCGCCTGGGGAGACCCAGTACTTC. It encodes CASSSGAPGETQYF.

This clone appeared a single time. The V call is TRBV7-3, the J call TRBJ2-1, with D tentatively TRBD2 (7 bases). This CDR3 has 17 residues. Trimming pared 5 bases from V and 7 bases from J, leaving 24 bases between. CDR1 and CDR2 from the germline V gene are SGHTA and FQGTGA. The DNA for the CDR3 is TGTGCCAGCAGCCCCCCTAGGGGGGAGGGCCTTGAAAATGAGCAGTTCTTC. Protein product: CASSPPRGEGLENEQFF.

V usage is TRBV19 and J usage is TRBJ1-1; tentatively, D is TRBD1 (6 bases). The CDR3 covers 14 residues. V was clipped by 1 base and J by 4 bases, with 10 bases between them. Germline CDR1 and CDR2: LNHDA and SQIVND (reference sequence). The CDR3 region is CASSIVLRGTEAFF. Written as DNA, the CDR3 is TGTGCCAGTAGTATAGTACTCAGGGGCACTGAAGCTTTCTTT.

The rearrangement uses TRBV2 and TRBJ2-3, with a possible D match to TRBD1 (5 bases). The CDR3 is 15 residues long. Germline CDR1 is SNHLY and CDR2 is FYNNEI. With 6 bases removed from V and 2 bases from J, the gap between germline ends came to 15 bases. CDR3 nucleotides: TGTGCCAGCAGCGTCGACAGTCCGAACACAGATACGCAGTATTTT. Translating gives CASSVDSPNTDTQYF.

The J gene is TRBJ1-3, the V gene TRBV4-2; no reliable D call. CDR3 length: 15 amino acids. The V end was cut by 4 bases, the J end by 0 bases, with 10 bases between. Germline CDR1 and CDR2: LGHNA and YNFKEQ. The DNA of the CDR3 is TGTGCCAGCAGCCCAAGCCATGTCTCTGGAAACACCATATATTTT. It specifies CASSPSHVSGNTIYF.

The chain links TRBV2 to TRBJ2-1; 13 bases match TRBD2. The CDR3 extends over 17 amino acids. The J segment lost 8 bases and the V segment lost 6 bases, leaving 13 bases of the junction unmatched. Germline V gene sequence: CDR1 SNHLY, CDR2 FYNNEI. The CDR3 DNA reads as TGTGCCAGCAGCCTTACTAGCGGGGGGGCCTCAGATCATGAGCAGTTCTTC. Translating it yields CASSLTSGGASDHEQFF.

This chain connects TRBV2 to TRBJ1-4; D unresolved. The V end lost 0 bases, the J end lost 8 bases, and 4 bases lay between the germline ends. Germline-derived CDR1 and CDR2 are SNHLY and FYNNEI. The CDR3 runs to 12 residues. The CDR3 bases are TGTGCCAGCAGTGAAGCGGGCGAAAAACTGTTTTTT. Encoded protein: CASSEAGEKLFF.

The table lists this clone with a few counts. The chain employs TRBV6-2 or TRBV6-3 and TRBJ1-1; 10 bases are a match to TRBD1. Germline-derived CDR1 and CDR2 are MNHEY and SVGEGT. The CDR3 has 17 residues. The V segment lost 6 bases and the J segment 5 bases; nucleotides outside the gene matches: 15. The CDR3 DNA reads as TGTGCCAGCAGCCCTGGCCGGGACCGGACAGGGGGAACTGAAGCTTTCTTT. This encodes CASSPGRDRTGGTEAFF.

CDR3 sequence (DNA): TGCAGTGCTAGTAAAGGGGGCGGTGGCTACACCTTC. Its translation is CSASKGGGGYTF. The chain couples TRBV20-1 to TRBJ1-2; 7 bases align to TRBD1. CDR1 is DFQATT and CDR2 is SNEGSKA in the germline V gene (reference sequence). The CDR3 contains 12 residues. After removal of 3 bases from V and 7 bases from J, the junction contained 5 bases not matched to a gene.

The rearrangement joins TRBV28 to TRBJ1-3; D perhaps matches TRBD1 (5 bases). The CDR3 has 16 amino acids. CDR1 is MDHEN and CDR2 is SYDVKM in the germline V gene. The germline V and J ends were trimmed by 6 bases and 0 bases, with 15 bases remaining between them. CDR3 region: CASSSDSLSSGNTIYF. DNA for the CDR3: TGTGCCAGCAGCTCCGACAGCCTAAGCTCTGGAAACACCATATATTTT.

The J gene is TRBJ1-2, the V gene TRBV4-1, with D perhaps matching TRBD1 (5 bases). V was pared by 2 bases and J by 0 bases, with 13 bases between. The CDR3 sequence is 16 residues long. In germline, CDR1 is MGHRA, CDR2 YSYEKL. CDR3 sequence reads: CASSQQSAGTNYGYTF. The CDR3 DNA reads TGCGCCAGCAGCCAACAGTCGGCAGGGACTAACTATGGCTACACCTTC.

The J gene is TRBJ2-5, the V gene TRBV5-1, with 8 bases fitting TRBD1. Germline CDR1 and CDR2: SGHRS and YFSETQ. Trimming took 4 bases from V and 5 from J; bases not matched to a gene: 10. The CDR3 consists of 15 residues. The CDR3 DNA follows: TGCGCCAGCAGCCCACAGGTTAACAGGGGGGAGACCCAGTACTTC. Its protein product is CASSPQVNRGETQYF. The entire variable domain, with the rest obtained from reference TRBV5-1 and TRBJ2-5, is as follows: KAGVTQTPRYLIKTRGQQVTLSCSPISGHRSVSWYQQTPGQGLQFLFEYFSETQRNKGNFPGRFSGRQFSNSRSEMNVSTLELGDSALYLCASSPQVNRGETQYFGPGTRLLVL.

V gene TRBV15 combines with J gene TRBJ1-4, with D unresolved. V lost 3 bases, J lost 6 bases, and 11 bases lay in between. CDR3 length: 14 residues. The V gene's germline CDR1 is LNHNV and CDR2 YYDKDF (reference sequence). This chain's CDR3 is CATSRMWSDEKLFF. DNA of the CDR3: TGTGCCACCAGCAGGATGTGGTCGGATGAAAAACTGTTTTTT.

The chain has TRBV24-1 and TRBJ2-1, with 9 bases aligning to TRBD1. CDR1 and CDR2 (germline): KGHDR, SFDVKD. V was pared by 4 bases and J by 5 bases, with 8 bases of the junction left unmatched. This CDR3 is 16 amino acids long. The CDR3 region has the DNA TGTGCCACCAGTGACTCCGGGACAGGGAAGAACAATGAGCAGTTCTTC. Protein: CATSDSGTGKNNEQFF.

The chain couples TRBV28 to TRBJ2-7; 7 bases match TRBD1. The V gene end was trimmed by 3 bases and the J gene end by 4 bases; junction bases not matched to a gene: 18. This CDR3 is 18 amino acids long. Looked up from germline, CDR1 is MDHEN and CDR2 is SYDVKM. CDR3 sequence reads: CASSLNRGWRRVGYEQYV. In DNA, the CDR3 is TGTGCCAGCAGTTTGAACAGGGGTTGGCGGCGGGTTGGATACGAGCAGTACGTC.

The chain is built from TRBV11-1 and TRBJ2-7, with 10 bases lining up with TRBD1. The germline CDR1 and CDR2 sequences are SGHAT and FQDESV (reference sequence). V gave up 3 bases and J gave up 2 bases; unmatched junction bases: 1. This CDR3 region has 14 residues. The CDR3 is CASSFDRGPYEQYV. Written as DNA, the CDR3 is TGTGCCAGCAGCTTTGACAGGGGGCCCTACGAGCAGTACGTC.

The V gene is TRBV6-5, the J gene TRBJ1-6; tentative D call: TRBD1 (6 bases). This CDR3 spans 14 amino acids. The germline V and J ends were trimmed by 6 bases and 5 bases, with 11 bases remaining between them. Germline assignment: CDR1 MNHEY and CDR2 SVGAGI. CDR3 nucleotide sequence: TGTGCCAGCAGAGGAGGACAGCATAATTCACCCCTCCACTTT. Its protein product is CASRGGQHNSPLHF.

This chain links TRBV19 with TRBJ2-7, with 8 bases matching TRBD1. V shed 4 bases, J shed 6 bases, and the junction held 14 bases outside the gene matches. The germline CDR1 and CDR2 sequences are LNHDA and SQIVND (reference sequence). This CDR3 comprises 16 residues. CDR3 in amino acids: CASSTLLQGAQGEQYF. As DNA, the CDR3 is TGTGCCAGTAGTACACTTCTCCAGGGGGCCCAAGGCGAGCAGTACTTC.

The chain has TRBV27 and TRBJ1-2; TRBD1 is a possible D gene (6 bases). CDR3 size: 15 residues. Trimming shortened V by 5 bases and J by 7 bases, and 20 bases separated the two germline ends. Germline V gene lookup returns CDR1 MNHEY and CDR2 SMNVEV (reference sequence). Written as DNA, the CDR3 is TGTGCCAGCAGTCAAAACAGGGCCCTCAGGATTGGCTACACCTTC. It yields the protein CASSQNRALRIGYTF.

As for this clone: Germline and junction disagree at one end, which may indicate a read error. The genes are TRBV4-1 and TRBJ2-2, with 7 bases aligning to TRBD2. The CDR3 totals 14 residues. In germline, CDR1 is MGHRA, CDR2 YSYEKL. CDR3 residues: CARSHLGGGRELFF. CDR3 DNA sequence: TGCGCCCGCAGCCACCTGGGGGGGGGACGGGAGCTGTTTTTT.

V is TRBV5-1 and J is TRBJ2-5; 8 positions match TRBD1. This CDR3 spans 14 amino acids. In germline, CDR1 is SGHRS, CDR2 YFSETQ. V lost 5 bases and J lost 4; bases outside the gene matches: 7. The CDR3 here is CASRKTGATETQYF. In DNA form, the CDR3 reads TGCGCCAGCAGAAAGACAGGGGCTACAGAGACCCAGTACTTC.

This chain uses TRBV30 with TRBJ2-3, with 7 positions matching TRBD1. The CDR3 extends over 16 amino acids. Losses at the gene ends were 0 bases for V and 5 bases for J; bases not matched to a gene: 11. Germline CDR1 is GTSNPN and CDR2 is SVGIG (reference sequence). This CDR3 reads CAWSVGAGGMVDTQYF. The DNA of the CDR3 is TGTGCCTGGAGTGTAGGAGCAGGGGGTATGGTAGATACGCAGTATTTT.

This clone was picked up a small number of times. The rearrangement joins TRBV30 to TRBJ2-2; TRBD2 matches 13 bases. Germline V CDR1 and CDR2: GTSNPN, SVGIG (reference sequence). The CDR3 has 18 residues. V gave up 1 base and J gave up 1 base; unmatched junction bases: 6. The CDR3 here is CAWSDFGTSGMNTGELFF. Written as DNA, the CDR3 is TGTGCCTGGAGTGACTTTGGGACTAGCGGGATGAACACCGGGGAGCTGTTTTTT.